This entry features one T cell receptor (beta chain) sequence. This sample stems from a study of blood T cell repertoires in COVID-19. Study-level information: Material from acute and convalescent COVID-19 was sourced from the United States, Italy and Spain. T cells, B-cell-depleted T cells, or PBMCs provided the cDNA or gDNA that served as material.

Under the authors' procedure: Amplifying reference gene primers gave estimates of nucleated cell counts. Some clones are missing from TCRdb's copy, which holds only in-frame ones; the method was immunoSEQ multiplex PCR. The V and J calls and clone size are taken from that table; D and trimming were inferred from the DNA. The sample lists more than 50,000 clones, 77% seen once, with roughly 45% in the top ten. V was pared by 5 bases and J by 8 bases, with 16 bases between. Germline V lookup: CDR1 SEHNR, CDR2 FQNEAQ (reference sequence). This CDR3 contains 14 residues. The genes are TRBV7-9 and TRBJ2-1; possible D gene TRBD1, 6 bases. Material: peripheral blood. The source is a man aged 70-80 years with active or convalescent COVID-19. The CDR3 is CASSPRGGMDEQFF. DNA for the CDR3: TGTGCCAGCAGCCCCAGAGGGGGAATGGATGAGCAGTTCTTC.